This T cell receptor beta chain is from a study of blood T cell repertoires in COVID-19. Across the study: COVID-19 samples, acute and convalescent, were from the United States, Italy and Spain. T cells, B-cell-depleted T cells, or PBMCs supplied cDNA or gDNA.

During active infection, Seattle patients enrolled and were then monitored through disease. Germline loops: CDR1 SGHKS, CDR2 YYEKEE (reference sequence). V shed 2 bases and J 11 bases; nucleotides not matched to a gene: 12. The CDR3 totals 14 residues. Original methodology: Reference gene primer amplification gave estimated nucleated cell counts. Some clones are missing from TCRdb's copy, which holds only in-frame ones; the method was immunoSEQ multiplex PCR. V and J calls and clone size come straight from that table; D and trimming were deduced from the DNA. The sample has 350,000 or so clones; approximately 87% are singletons.

The V call is TRBV5-5, the J call TRBJ1-1, with TRBD1 matching 7 bases. This sequence originates from a woman in her 30s with COVID-19, enrolled during active disease. What was sequenced was peripheral blood. DNA of the CDR3: TGTGCCAGCAGCTTCCCCACGACAGGGTTTGAGGCTTTCTTT. Its translation is CASSFPTTGFEAFF.